This passage covers 8 T cell receptor beta chains from one sample sequenced in a study of T cells in Graves' hyperthyroidism and ophthalmopathy. The investigators amplified TCR beta CDR3 regions from RNA transcripts. HTBI primers were used for first-round RT-PCR of the TCR CDR3. In TCRdb, the multiplex PCR reads were re-called with MiXCR into one record per CDR3 protein. The table records about 400,000 distinct CDR3 sequences, 20% to 25% of them present only once. Source material: blood. The receptors derive from a man aged 50-60 years with Graves' hyperthyroidism.

J is TRBJ2-5 and V is TRBV7-3; no clear D gene. Germline-derived CDR1 and CDR2 are SGHTA and FQGTGA. This CDR3 comprises 15 residues. Trimming stripped 0 bases from V and 0 bases from J, with 8 bases between. The DNA for the CDR3 is TGTGCCAGCAGCTTAACGGCCGAGTACCAAGAGACCCAGTACTTC. This sequence encodes CASSLTAEYQETQYF. The complete variable domain, with remaining parts taken from reference TRBV7-3 and TRBJ2-5, reads GAGVSQTPSNKVTEKGKYVELRCDPISGHTALYWYRQSLGQGPEFLIYFQGTGAADDSGLPNDRFFAVRPEGSVSTLKIQRTERGDSAVYLCASSLTAEYQETQYFGPGTRLLVL.

The table lists this clonotype with many counts. The V gene is TRBV5-1, the J gene TRBJ2-1, with a tentative D call TRBD2 (6 bases). CDR3 length: 17 residues. Trimming left V 3 bases short and J 0 bases short, with 16 bases between. Germline loops: CDR1 SGHRS, CDR2 YFSETQ. DNA of the CDR3: TGCGCCAGCAGCTGGGGACTCGCGCTAAGCTCCTACAATGAGCAGTTCTTC. Protein product: CASSWGLALSSYNEQFF.

The V gene is TRBV20-1, the J gene TRBJ2-7; TRBD2 matches 12 bases. This CDR3 contains 13 residues. The trim removed 6 bases at V and 3 bases at J, leaving 3 bases unmatched. Germline lookup yields CDR1 DFQATT and CDR2 SNEGSKA (reference sequence). CDR3 bases: TGCAGTGCCAAGACTAGCGGGAGCTACGAGCAGTACTTC. Translated: CSAKTSGSYEQYF.

In this sample, this clonotype turned up many times. This rearrangement joins TRBV27 to TRBJ2-4; D not certain. The CDR3 is made up of 15 amino acids. V dropped 5 bases and J dropped 4 bases, with 15 bases sitting between them. Germline-derived CDR1 and CDR2 are MNHEY and SMNVEV (reference sequence). The CDR3 nucleotides read TGTGCCAGCAGTCCCAACACGGGTTGGAAAAACATTCAGTACTTC. It translates to CASSPNTGWKNIQYF.

This clonotype appeared many times. V and J are TRBV20-1 and TRBJ2-7, with D possibly matching TRBD1 (5 bases). Germline values: CDR1 DFQATT, CDR2 SNEGSKA (reference sequence). The V gene lost 1 base and the J gene lost 3 bases, with 10 bases spanning the gap. The CDR3 runs 13 residues. The CDR3 protein is CSARGQPDYEQYF. Written as DNA, the CDR3 is TGCAGTGCTAGAGGACAGCCCGACTACGAGCAGTACTTC.

The rearrangement joins TRBV12-5 to TRBJ1-5; D is uncertain. Trimming left V 0 bases short and J 11 bases short, with 14 bases between. Germline V gene lookup returns CDR1 LGHNT and CDR2 FRNRAP. This CDR3 spans 14 amino acids. CDR3 protein: CASGLVGSVGAQHF. CDR3 coding DNA: TGTGCTAGTGGTTTGGTAGGTTCCGTCGGGGCCCAGCATTTT.

Regarding this clonotype: A single base separates this from a much larger clone, so it may be a read error. V usage is TRBV28 and J usage is TRBJ1-1, with a weak D call TRBD1 (5 bases). From germline, CDR1 is MDHEN and CDR2 SYDVKM. The CDR3 has 15 amino acids. The CDR3 spells CASNWGGRISTEASF. The DNA of the CDR3 is TGTGCCAGCAATTGGGGGGGGAGGATTAGCACTGAAGCTTCCTTT.

This clonotype was seen a few times. CDR3 sequence reads: CSASRYPREGLYEQYF. CDR3 sequence (DNA): TGCAGTGCTAGTAGATACCCCCGGGAGGGGCTCTACGAGCAGTACTTC. The rearrangement joins TRBV20-1 to TRBJ2-7; 8 nucleotides align to TRBD2. The CDR3 totals 16 residues. Per germline, CDR1 DFQATT and CDR2 SNEGSKA (reference sequence). V shed 3 bases, J shed 3 bases, and the junction held 13 bases outside the gene matches.